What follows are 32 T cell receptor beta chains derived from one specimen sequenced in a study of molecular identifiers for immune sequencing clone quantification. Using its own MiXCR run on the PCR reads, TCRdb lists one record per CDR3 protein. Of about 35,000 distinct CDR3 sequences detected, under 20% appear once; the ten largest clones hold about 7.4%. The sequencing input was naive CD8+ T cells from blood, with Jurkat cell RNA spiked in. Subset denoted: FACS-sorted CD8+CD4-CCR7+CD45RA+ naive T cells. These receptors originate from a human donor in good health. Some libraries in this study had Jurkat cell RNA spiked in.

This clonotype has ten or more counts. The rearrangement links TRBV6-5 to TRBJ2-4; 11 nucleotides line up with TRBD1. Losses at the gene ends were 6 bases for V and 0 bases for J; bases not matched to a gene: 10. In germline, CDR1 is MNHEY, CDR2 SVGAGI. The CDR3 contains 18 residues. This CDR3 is CASSRGQGETEAKNIQYF. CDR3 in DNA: TGTGCCAGCAGCCGGGGACAGGGGGAAACGGAAGCCAAAAACATTCAGTACTTC.

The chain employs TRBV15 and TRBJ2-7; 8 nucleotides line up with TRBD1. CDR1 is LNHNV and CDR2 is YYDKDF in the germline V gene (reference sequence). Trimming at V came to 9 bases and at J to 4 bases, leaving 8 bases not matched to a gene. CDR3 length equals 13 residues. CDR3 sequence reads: CATGQGLEYEQYF. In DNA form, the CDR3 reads TGTGCCACAGGACAGGGTTTGGAGTACGAGCAGTACTTC.

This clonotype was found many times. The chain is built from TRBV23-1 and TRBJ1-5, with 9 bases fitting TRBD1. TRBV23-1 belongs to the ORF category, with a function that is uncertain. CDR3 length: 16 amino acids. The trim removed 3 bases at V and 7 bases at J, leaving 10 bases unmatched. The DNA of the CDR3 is TGCGCCAGCAGTCAGAGGAAGGGACAGGGCTGGCAGCCCCAGCATTTT. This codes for CASSQRKGQGWQPQHF.

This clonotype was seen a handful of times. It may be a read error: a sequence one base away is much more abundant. This CDR3 is CASNQWTGVEQYF. The CDR3 DNA is TGTGCCAGCAACCAATGGACAGGGGTCGAGCAGTACTTC. This chain links TRBV14 with TRBJ2-7, with 9 bases aligning to TRBD1. The CDR3 runs to 13 residues. In germline, CDR1 is SGHDN, CDR2 FVKESK.

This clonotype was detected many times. CDR3 DNA sequence: TGTGCCAGCAGCTTGCTTGCCGGCCGGCGGCAGTACTTC. Its protein is CASSLLAGRRQYF. This chain uses TRBV5-6 with TRBJ2-7; the D is unclear. Germline CDR1 and CDR2: SGHDT and YYEEEE. The CDR3 length is 13 residues. V was cut by 1 base and J by 9 bases, with 14 bases left in between.

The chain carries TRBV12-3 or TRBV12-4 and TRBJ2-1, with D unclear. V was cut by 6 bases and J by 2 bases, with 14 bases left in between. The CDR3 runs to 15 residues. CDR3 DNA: TGTGCCAGCAGCCCGGATCAGGCGCCCTACAATGAGCAGTTCTTC. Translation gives CASSPDQAPYNEQFF.

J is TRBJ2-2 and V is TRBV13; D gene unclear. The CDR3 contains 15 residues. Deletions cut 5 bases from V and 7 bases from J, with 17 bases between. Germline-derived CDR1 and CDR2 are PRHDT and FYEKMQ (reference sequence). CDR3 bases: TGTGCCAGCAGCGCCCTGAACAGTGCGAGCGGGGAGCTGTTTTTT. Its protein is CASSALNSASGELFF.

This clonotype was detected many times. The CDR3 here is CSARGTPSGRADTQYF. The CDR3 DNA reads TGCAGTGCTAGAGGCACCCCTAGCGGGAGAGCAGATACGCAGTATTTT. J is TRBJ2-3 and V is TRBV20-1; 10 positions agree with TRBD2. The CDR3 length is 16 residues. V was pared by 1 base and J by 4 bases, with 8 bases of the junction left unmatched. Germline V gene data show CDR1 as DFQATT and CDR2 as SNEGSKA (reference sequence).

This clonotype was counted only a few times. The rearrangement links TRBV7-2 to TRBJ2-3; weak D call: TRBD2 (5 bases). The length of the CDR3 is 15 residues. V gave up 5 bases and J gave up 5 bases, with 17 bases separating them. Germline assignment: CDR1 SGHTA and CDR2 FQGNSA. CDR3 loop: CASSVTLAVGDTQYF. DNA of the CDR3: TGTGCCAGCAGCGTAACCCTAGCCGTGGGAGATACGCAGTATTTT. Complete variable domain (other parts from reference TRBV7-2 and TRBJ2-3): GAGVSQSPSNKVTEKGKDVELRCDPISGHTALYWYRQSLGQGLEFLIYFQGNSAPDKSGLPSDRFSAERTGGSVSTLTIQRTQQEDSAVYLCASSVTLAVGDTQYFGPGTRLTVL.

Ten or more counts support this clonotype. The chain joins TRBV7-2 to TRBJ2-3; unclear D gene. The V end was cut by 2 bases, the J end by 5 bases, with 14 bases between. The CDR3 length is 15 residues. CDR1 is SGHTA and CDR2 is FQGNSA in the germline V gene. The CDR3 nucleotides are TGTGCCAGCAGCTTACAATTAAGGGCCCTAGATACGCAGTATTTT. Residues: CASSLQLRALDTQYF. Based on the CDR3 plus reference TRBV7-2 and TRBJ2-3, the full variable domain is GAGVSQSPSNKVTEKGKDVELRCDPISGHTALYWYRQSLGQGLEFLIYFQGNSAPDKSGLPSDRFSAERTGGSVSTLTIQRTQQEDSAVYLCASSLQLRALDTQYFGPGTRLTVL.

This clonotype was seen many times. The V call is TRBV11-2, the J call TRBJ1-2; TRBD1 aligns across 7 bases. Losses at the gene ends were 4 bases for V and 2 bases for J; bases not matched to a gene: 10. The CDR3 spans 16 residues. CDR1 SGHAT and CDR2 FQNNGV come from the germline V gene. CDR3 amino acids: CASSSFLDRDNYGYTF. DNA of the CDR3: TGTGCCAGCAGCTCATTCCTTGACAGGGACAACTATGGCTACACCTTC.

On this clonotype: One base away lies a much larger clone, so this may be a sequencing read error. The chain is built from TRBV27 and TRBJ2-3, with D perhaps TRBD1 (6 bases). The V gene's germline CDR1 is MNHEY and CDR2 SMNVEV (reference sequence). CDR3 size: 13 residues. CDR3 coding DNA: TGTGCCAGCAGTACAGGGTGGGCAGATATGCAGTATTTT. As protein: CASSTGWADMQYF.

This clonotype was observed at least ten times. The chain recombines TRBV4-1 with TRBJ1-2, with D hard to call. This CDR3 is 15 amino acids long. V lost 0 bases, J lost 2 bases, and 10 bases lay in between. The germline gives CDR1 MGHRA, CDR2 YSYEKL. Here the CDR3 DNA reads TGCGCCAGCAGCCAAGATCTGGTACAGAACTATGGCTACACCTTC. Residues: CASSQDLVQNYGYTF.

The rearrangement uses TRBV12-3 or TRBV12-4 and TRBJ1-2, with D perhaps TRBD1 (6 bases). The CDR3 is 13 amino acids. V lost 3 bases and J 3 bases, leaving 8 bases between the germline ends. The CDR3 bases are TGTGCCAGCAGTTTGGACAGCCACTATGGCTACACCTTC. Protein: CASSLDSHYGYTF.

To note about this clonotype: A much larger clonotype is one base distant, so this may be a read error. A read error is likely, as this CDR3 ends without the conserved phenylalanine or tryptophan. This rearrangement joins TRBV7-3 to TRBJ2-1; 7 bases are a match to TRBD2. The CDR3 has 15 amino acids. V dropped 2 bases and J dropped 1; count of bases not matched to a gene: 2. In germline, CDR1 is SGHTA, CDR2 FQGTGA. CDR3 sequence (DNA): TGTGCCAGCAGCTTAGGGGGGGGATCCTACAATGAGCAGTTCCTC. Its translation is CASSLGGGSYNEQFL.

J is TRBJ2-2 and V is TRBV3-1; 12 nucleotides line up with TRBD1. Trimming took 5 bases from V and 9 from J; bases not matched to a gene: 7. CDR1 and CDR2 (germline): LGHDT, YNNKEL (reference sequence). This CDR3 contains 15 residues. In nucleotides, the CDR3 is TGTGCCAGCAGCTACCGGGACAGGGGGCGCAGGGAGCTGTTTTTT. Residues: CASSYRDRGRRELFF.

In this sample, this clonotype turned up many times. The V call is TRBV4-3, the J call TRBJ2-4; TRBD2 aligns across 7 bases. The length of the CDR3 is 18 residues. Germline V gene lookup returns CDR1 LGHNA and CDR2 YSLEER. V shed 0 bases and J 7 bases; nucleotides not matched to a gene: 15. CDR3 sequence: CASSQDPGGLVMGNIQYF. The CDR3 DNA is TGCGCCAGCAGCCAAGATCCGGGCGGACTAGTGATGGGGAACATTCAGTACTTC.

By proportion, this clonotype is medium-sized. The CDR3 loop reads CASTLGRVGDQPQHF. CDR3 coding DNA: TGTGCCAGCACCTTAGGCAGGGTAGGGGATCAGCCCCAGCATTTT. The rearrangement joins TRBV28 to TRBJ1-5; possibly TRBD1 for D (5 bases). CDR1 is MDHEN, CDR2 SYDVKM, per germline. The V end lost 7 bases, the J end lost 5 bases, and 18 bases lay between the germline ends. The CDR3 spans 15 residues.

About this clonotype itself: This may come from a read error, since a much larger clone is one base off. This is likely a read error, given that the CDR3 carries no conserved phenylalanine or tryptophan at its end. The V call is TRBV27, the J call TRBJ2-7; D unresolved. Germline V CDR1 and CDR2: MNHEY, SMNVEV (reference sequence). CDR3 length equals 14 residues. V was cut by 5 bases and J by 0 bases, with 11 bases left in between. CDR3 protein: CASSGKTHSYEQYS. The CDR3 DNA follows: TGTGCCAGCAGTGGGAAGACACACTCCTACGAGCAGTACTCC.

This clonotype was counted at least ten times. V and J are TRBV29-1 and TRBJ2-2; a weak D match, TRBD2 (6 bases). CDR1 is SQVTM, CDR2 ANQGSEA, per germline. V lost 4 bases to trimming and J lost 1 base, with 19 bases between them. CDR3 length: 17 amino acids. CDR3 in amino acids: CSVGPHDGGMNTGELFF. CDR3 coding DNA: TGCAGCGTTGGGCCCCACGATGGCGGGATGAACACCGGGGAGCTGTTTTTT.

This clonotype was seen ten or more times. The CDR3 is CASSPGWQGLTYEQYF. The CDR3 DNA is TGTGCCAGCTCTCCGGGGTGGCAGGGCCTAACCTACGAGCAGTACTTC. The chain couples TRBV18 to TRBJ2-7; D could derive from TRBD1 or TRBD2 (5 bases each). Germline V lookup: CDR1 KGHSH, CDR2 LQKENI. The CDR3 contains 16 residues. Between the trimmed V and J ends, which lost 6 bases and 2 bases, there was a span of 20 bases.

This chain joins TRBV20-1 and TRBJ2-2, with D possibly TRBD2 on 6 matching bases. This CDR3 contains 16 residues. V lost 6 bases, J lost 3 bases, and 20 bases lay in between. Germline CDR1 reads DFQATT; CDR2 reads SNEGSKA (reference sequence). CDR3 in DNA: TGCAGTGCCCCTCGAGTACCGGGAGCCTACACCGGGGAGCTGTTTTTT. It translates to CSAPRVPGAYTGELFF.

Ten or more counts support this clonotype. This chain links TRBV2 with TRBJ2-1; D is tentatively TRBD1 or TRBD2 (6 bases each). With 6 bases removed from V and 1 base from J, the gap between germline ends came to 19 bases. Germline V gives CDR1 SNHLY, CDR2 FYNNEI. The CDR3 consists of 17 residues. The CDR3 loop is CASRTAPGGVSYNEQFF. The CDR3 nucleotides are TGTGCCAGCAGGACAGCTCCCGGGGGCGTTTCCTACAATGAGCAGTTCTTC.

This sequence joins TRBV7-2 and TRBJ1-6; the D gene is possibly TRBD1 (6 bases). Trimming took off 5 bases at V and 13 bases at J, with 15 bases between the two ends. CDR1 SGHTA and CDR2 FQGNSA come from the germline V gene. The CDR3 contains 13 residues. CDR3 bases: TGTGCCAGCAGCGTCCACCCGGGGGCGCCCCTCCACTTT. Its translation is CASSVHPGAPLHF.

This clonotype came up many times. CDR3 protein: CASSQGWTGPLGSYTF. The CDR3 coding sequence is TGCGCCAGCAGCCAAGGGTGGACAGGCCCGTTGGGAAGCTACACCTTC. The V gene is TRBV4-1, the J gene TRBJ1-2; 7 bases fit TRBD1. Germline V gene sequence: CDR1 MGHRA, CDR2 YSYEKL. Unmatched junction bases numbered 14, after V lost 1 base and J lost 9 bases. The CDR3 loop spans 16 amino acids.

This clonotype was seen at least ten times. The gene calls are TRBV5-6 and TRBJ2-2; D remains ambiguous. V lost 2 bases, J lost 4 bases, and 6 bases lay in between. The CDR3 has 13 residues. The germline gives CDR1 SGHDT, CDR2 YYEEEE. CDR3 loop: CASSFMTTGELFF. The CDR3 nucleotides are TGTGCCAGCAGCTTTATGACCACCGGGGAGCTGTTTTTT.

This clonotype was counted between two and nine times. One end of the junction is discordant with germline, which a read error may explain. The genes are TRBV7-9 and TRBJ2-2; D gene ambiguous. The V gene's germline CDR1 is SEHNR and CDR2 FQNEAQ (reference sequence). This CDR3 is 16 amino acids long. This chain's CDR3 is CASSLAQSPNTRELFF. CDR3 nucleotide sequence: TGTGCCAGCAGCTTAGCCCAATCCCCCAACACCAGGGAGCTGTTTTTT.

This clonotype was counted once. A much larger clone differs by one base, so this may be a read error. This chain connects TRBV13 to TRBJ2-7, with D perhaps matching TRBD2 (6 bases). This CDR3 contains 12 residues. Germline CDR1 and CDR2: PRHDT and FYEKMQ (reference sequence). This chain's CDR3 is CVSSSMTGGQYF. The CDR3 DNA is TGTGTCAGCAGCTCCATGACCGGGGGGCAGTACTTC. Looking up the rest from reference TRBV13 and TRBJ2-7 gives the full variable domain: AAGVIQSPRHLIKEKRETATLKCYPIPRHDTVYWYQQGPGQDPQFLISFYEKMQSDKGSIPDRFSAQQFSDYHSELNMSSLELGDSALYFCVSSSMTGGQYFGPGTRLTVT.

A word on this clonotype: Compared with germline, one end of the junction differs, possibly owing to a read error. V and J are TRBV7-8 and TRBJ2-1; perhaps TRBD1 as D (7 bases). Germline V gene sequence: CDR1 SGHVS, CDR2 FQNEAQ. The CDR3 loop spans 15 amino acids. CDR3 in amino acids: CAGSGPWDRHNEQFF. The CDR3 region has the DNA TGTGCCGGCAGCGGGCCATGGGACAGACACAATGAGCAGTTCTTC.

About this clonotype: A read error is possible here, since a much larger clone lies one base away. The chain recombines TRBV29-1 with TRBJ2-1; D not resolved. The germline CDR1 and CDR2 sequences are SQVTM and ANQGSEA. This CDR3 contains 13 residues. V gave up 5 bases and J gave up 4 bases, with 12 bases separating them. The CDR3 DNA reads TGCAGCGTTTACCTCCCAGCTTACAATGAGCAGTTCTTC. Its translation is CSVYLPAYNEQFF.

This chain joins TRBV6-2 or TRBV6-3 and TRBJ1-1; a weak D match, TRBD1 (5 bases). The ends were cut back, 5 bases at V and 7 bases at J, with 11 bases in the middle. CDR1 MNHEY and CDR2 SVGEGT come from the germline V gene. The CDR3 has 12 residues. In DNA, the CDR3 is TGTGCCAGCAGTGACAGAGCCGATGAAGCTTTCTTT. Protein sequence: CASSDRADEAFF.

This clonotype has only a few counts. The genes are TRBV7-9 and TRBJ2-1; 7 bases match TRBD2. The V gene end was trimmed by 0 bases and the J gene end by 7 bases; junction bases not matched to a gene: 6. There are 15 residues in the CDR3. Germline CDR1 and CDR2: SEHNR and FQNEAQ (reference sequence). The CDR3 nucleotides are TGTGCCAGCAGCTTAGCCGCGGGAGAGGGAAATGAGCAGTTCTTC. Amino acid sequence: CASSLAAGEGNEQFF.